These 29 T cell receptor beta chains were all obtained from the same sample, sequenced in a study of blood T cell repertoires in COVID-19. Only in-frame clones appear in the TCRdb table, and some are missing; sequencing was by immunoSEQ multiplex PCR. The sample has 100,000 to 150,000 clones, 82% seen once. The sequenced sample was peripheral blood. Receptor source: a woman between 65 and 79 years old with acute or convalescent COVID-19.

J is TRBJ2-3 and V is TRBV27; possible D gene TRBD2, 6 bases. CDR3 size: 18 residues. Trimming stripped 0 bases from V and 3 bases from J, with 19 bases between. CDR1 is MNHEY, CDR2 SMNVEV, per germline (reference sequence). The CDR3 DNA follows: TGTGCCAGCAGTTTATCGGGAAGACTAGTTTCTCAGACAGATACGCAGTATTTT. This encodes CASSLSGRLVSQTDTQYF.

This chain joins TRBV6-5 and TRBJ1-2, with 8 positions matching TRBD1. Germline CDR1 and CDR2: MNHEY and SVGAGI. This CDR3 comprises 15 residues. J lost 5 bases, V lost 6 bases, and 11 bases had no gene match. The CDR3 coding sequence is TGTGCCAGCAGCCCCGGGGCAGGGGGCCGGTATGGCTACACCTTC. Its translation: CASSPGAGGRYGYTF.

CDR3 bases: TGCGCCAGCAGCTTAACAGGGGCGCCCGATAATTCACCCCTCCACTTT. Encoded protein: CASSLTGAPDNSPLHF. The chain carries TRBV5-1 and TRBJ1-6; 7 bases are a match to TRBD1. The CDR3 totals 16 residues. Germline V gene data show CDR1 as SGHRS and CDR2 as YFSETQ. V lost 2 bases, J lost 5 bases, and 7 bases stayed unmatched.

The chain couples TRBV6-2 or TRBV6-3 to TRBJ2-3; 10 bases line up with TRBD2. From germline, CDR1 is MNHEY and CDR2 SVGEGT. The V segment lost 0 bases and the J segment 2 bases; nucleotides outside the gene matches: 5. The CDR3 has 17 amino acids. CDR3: CASSYSILAGYTDTQYF. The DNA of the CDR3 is TGTGCCAGCAGTTACTCGATACTAGCGGGGTACACAGATACGCAGTATTTT.

CDR3 in DNA: TGTGCCAGCAGGGCCCAGGGGTTCAATTCACCCCTCCACTTT. Its protein is CASRAQGFNSPLHF. The chain carries TRBV3-1 (or the pseudogene TRBV3-2) and TRBJ1-6; possibly TRBD1 for D (6 bases). The CDR3 runs to 14 residues. Germline V lookup: CDR1 LGHDT, CDR2 YNNKEL (reference sequence). V lost 6 bases and J lost 7, with 13 bases in between.

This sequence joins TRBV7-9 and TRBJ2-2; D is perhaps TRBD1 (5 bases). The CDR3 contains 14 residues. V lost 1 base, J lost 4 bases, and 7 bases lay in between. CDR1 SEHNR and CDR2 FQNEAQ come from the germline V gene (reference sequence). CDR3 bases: TGTGCCAGCAGCTTAGACAGGAGCACCGGGGAGCTGTTTTTT. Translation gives CASSLDRSTGELFF. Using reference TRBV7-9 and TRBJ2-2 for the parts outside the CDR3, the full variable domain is DTGVSQNPRHKITKRGQNVTFRCDPISEHNRLYWYRQTLGQGPEFLTYFQNEAQLEKSRLLSDRFSAERPKGSFSTLEIQRTEQGDSAMYLCASSLDRSTGELFFGEGSRLTVL.

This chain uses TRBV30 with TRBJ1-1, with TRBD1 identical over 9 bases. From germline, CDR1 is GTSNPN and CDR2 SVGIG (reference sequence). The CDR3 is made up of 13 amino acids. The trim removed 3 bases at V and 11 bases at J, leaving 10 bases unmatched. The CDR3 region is CAWRATGGSLAFF. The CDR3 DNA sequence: TGTGCCTGGAGAGCGACAGGGGGGTCGTTGGCTTTCTTT. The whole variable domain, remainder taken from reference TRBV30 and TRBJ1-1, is SQTIHQWPATLVQPVGSPLSLECTVEGTSNPNLYWYRQAAGRGLQLLFYSVGIGQISSEVPQNLSASRPQDRQFILSSKKLLLSDSGFYLCAWRATGGSLAFFGQGTRLTVV.

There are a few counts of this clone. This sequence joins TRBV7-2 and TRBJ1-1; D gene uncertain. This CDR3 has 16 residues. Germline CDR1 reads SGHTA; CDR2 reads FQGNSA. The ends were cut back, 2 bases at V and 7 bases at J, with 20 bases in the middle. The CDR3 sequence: CASSLSWALPGNEAFF. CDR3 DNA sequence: TGTGCCAGCAGCTTAAGCTGGGCACTCCCAGGTAATGAAGCTTTCTTT.

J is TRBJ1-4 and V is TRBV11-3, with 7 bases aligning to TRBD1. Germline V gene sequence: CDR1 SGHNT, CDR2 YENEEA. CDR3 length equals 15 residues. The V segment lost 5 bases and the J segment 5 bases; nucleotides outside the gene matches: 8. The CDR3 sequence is CASSTTGTANEKLFF. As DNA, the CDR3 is TGTGCCAGCAGCACGACCGGGACAGCAAATGAAAAACTGTTTTTT.

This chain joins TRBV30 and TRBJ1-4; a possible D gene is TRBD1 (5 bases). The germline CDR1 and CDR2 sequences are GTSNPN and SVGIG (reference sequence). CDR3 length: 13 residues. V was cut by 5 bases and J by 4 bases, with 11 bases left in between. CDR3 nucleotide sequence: TGTGCCTGGGCGGGGGGGAATAATGAAAAACTGTTTTTT. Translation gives CAWAGGNNEKLFF. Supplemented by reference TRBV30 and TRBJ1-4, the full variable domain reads SQTIHQWPATLVQPVGSPLSLECTVEGTSNPNLYWYRQAAGRGLQLLFYSVGIGQISSEVPQNLSASRPQDRQFILSSKKLLLSDSGFYLCAWAGGNNEKLFFGSGTQLSVL.

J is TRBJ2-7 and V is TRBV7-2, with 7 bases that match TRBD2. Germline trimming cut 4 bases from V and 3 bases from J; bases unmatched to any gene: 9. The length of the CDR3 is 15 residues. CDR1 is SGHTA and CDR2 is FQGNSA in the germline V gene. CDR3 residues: CASSSAMGGIYEQYV. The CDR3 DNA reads TGTGCCAGCAGCTCTGCGATGGGGGGGATCTACGAGCAGTACGTC.

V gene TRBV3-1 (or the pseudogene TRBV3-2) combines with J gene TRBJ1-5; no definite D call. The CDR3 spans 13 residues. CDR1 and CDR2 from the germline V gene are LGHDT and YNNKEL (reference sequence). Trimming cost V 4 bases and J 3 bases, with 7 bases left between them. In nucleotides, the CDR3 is TGTGCCAGCAGCCCCACACCCAATCAGCCCCAGCATTTT. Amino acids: CASSPTPNQPQHF.

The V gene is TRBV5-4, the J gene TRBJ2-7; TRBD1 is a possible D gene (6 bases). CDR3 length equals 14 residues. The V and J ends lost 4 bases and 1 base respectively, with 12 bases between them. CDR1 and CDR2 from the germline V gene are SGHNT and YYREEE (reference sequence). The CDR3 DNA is TGTGCCAGCAGCGCCGGGACAAAATCCTACGAGCAGTACGTC. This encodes CASSAGTKSYEQYV.

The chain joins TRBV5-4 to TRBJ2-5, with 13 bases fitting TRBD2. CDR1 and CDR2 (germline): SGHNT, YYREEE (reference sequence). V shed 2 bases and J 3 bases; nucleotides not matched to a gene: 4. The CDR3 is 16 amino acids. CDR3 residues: CASSFGLAGVEETQYF. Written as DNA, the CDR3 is TGTGCCAGCAGCTTCGGACTAGCGGGGGTTGAAGAGACCCAGTACTTC.

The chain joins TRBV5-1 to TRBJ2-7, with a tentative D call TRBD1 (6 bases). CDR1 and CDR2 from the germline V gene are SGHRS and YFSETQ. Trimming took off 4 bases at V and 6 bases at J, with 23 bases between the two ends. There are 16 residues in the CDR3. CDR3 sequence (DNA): TGCGCCAGCAGCGAGGATCCGGGACAAAAGGTGGGCGAGCAGTACTTC. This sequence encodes CASSEDPGQKVGEQYF.

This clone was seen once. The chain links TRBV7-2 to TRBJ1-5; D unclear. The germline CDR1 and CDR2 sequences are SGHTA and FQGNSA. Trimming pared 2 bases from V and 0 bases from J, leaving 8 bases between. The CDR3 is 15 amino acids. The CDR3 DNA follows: TGTGCCAGCAGCTTATTCGGGGATAGCAATCAGCCCCAGCATTTT. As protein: CASSLFGDSNQPQHF.

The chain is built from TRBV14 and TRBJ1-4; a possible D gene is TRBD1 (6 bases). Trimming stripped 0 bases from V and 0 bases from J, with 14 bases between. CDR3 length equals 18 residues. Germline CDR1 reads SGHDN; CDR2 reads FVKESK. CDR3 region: CASSQEGQGMATNEKLFF. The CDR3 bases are TGTGCCAGCAGCCAAGAAGGGCAGGGGATGGCAACTAATGAAAAACTGTTTTTT.

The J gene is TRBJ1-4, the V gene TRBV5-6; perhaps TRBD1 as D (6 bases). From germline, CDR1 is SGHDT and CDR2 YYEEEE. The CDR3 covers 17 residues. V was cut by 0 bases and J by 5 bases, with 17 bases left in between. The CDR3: CASSLVGDNHGNEKLFF. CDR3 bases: TGTGCCAGCAGCTTGGTAGGGGACAACCACGGAAATGAAAAACTGTTTTTT.

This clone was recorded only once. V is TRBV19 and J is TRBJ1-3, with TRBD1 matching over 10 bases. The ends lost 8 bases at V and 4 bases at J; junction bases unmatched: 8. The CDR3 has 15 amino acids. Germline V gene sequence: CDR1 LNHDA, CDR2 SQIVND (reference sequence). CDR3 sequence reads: CASSRGQGPGNTIYF. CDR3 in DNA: TGTGCCAGTTCGAGGGGACAGGGGCCGGGAAACACCATATATTTT.

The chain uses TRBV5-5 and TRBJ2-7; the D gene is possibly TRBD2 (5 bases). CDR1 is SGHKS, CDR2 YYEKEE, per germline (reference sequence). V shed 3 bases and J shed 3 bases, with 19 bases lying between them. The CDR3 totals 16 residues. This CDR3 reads CASSSDGGAALYEQYV. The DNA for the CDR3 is TGTGCCAGCAGCTCGGACGGCGGAGCGGCCCTCTACGAGCAGTACGTC.

The CDR3 sequence is CASSLARGLAGAFF. The CDR3 nucleotides are TGTGCCAGCAGCTTAGCTAGGGGTCTAGCGGGGGCGTTCTTC. The V gene is TRBV7-2, the J gene TRBJ2-1; 10 bases are shared with TRBD2. CDR1 SGHTA and CDR2 FQGNSA come from the germline V gene. The CDR3 covers 14 residues. V lost 0 bases, J lost 15 bases, and 8 bases stayed unmatched.

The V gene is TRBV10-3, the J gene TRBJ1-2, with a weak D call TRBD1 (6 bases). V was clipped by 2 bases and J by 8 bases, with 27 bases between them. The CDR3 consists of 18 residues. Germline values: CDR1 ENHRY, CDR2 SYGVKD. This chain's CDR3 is CAISEGRGGAAVTAGYTF. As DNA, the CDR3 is TGTGCCATCAGTGAGGGTAGGGGGGGCGCAGCGGTGACGGCCGGCTACACCTTC.

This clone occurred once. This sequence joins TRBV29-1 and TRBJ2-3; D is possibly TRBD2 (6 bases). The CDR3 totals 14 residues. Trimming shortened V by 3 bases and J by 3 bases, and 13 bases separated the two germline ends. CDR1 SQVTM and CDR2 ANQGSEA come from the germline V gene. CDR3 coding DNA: TGCAGCGTTGACCCTGTCGGGGGTACAGATACGCAGTATTTT. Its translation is CSVDPVGGTDTQYF.

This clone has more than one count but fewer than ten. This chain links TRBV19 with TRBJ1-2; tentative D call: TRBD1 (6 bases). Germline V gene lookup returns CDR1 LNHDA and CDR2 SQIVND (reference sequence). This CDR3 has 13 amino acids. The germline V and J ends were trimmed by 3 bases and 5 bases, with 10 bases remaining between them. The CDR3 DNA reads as TGTGCCAGTAGTATTGAAACAGGGTATGGCTACACCTTC. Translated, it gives CASSIETGYGYTF. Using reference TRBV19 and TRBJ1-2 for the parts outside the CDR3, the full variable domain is DGGITQSPKYLFRKEGQNVTLSCEQNLNHDAMYWYRQDPGQGLRLIYYSQIVNDFQKGDIAEGYSVSREKKESFPLTVTSAQKNPTAFYLCASSIETGYGYTFGSGTRLTVV.

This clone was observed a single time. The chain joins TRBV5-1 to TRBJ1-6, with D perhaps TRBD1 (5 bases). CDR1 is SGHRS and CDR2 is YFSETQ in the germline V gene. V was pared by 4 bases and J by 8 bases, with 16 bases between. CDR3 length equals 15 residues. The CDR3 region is CASSRGLVTDSPLHF. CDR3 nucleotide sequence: TGCGCCAGCAGCAGGGGTCTGGTCACGGATTCACCCCTCCACTTT.

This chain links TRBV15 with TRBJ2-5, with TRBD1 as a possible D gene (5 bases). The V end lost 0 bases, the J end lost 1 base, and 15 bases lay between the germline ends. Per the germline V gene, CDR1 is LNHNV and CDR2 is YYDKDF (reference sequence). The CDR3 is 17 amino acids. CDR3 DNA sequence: TGTGCCACCAGCAGAGATCGCGGCGGACACGGCCAAGAGACCCAGTACTTC. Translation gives CATSRDRGGHGQETQYF.

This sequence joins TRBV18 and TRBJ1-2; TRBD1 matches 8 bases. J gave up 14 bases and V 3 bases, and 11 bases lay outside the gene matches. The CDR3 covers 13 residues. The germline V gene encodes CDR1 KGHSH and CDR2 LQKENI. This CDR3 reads CASSPDLDRVETF. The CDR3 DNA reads TGTGCCAGCTCACCCGACTTGGACAGGGTCGAGACCTTC.

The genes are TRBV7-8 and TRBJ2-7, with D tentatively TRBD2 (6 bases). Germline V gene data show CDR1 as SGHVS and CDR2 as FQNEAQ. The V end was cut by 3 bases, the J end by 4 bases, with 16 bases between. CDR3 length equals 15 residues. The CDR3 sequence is CASSFRLGERYEQYV. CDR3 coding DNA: TGTGCCAGCAGCTTCCGACTAGGTGAACGTTACGAGCAGTACGTC.

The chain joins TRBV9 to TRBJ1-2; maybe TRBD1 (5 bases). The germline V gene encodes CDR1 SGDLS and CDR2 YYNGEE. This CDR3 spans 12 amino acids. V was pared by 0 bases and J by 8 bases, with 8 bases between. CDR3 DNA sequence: TGTGCCAGCAGCGTAGGGGGCAGGGGCTACACCTTC. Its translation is CASSVGGRGYTF. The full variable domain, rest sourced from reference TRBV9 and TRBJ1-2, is DSGVTQTPKHLITATGQRVTLRCSPRSGDLSVYWYQQSLDQGLQFLIQYYNGEERAKGNILERFSAQQFPDLHSELNLSSLELGDSALYFCASSVGGRGYTFGSGTRLTVV.